This T cell receptor (beta chain) was identified in a study of OX40 agonist ivuxolimab in advanced cancers. Study-wide points: Also showing low normalized T-cell clonal expansion were some of the nonresponders.

Data came from immunoSEQ multiplex PCR; TCRdb stores just in-frame clones and leaves some out. The sample lists tens of thousands of clones; around 90% were seen once. V dropped 5 bases and J dropped 3 bases, with 8 bases sitting between them. CDR3 length: 13 amino acids. Germline V lookup: CDR1 LNHNV, CDR2 YYDKDF (reference sequence). Turning to this clone: Its antigen is unidentified.

The TCR was taken from an adult with an advanced solid tumor such as melanoma, head and neck, liver or kidney cancer. The sample in question was CD4+ or CD8+ T cells sorted from blood, obtained in a trial of the OX40 agonist ivuxolimab. The V and J genes are TRBV15 and TRBJ2-1; D gene uncertain. The CDR3 nucleotides read TGTGCCACCAGCTTGCCTAGCTACAATGAGCAGTTCTTC. Protein sequence: CATSLPSYNEQFF.